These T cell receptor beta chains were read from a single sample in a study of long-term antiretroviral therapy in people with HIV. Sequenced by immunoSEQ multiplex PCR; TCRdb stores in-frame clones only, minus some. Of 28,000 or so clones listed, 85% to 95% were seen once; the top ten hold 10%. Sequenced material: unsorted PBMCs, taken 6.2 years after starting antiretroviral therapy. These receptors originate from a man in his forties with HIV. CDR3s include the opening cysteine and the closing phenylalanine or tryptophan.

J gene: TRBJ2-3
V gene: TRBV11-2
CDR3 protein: CASSSTTLTYTQYF

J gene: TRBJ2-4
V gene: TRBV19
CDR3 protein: CASSSLADIQYF

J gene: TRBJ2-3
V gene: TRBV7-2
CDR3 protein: CASSFEFGTSTQYF

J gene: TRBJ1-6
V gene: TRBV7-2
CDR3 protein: CASSLPSGSDSPLHF

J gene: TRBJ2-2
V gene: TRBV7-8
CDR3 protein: CASRGDRWTNTGELFF

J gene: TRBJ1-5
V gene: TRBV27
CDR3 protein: CASSQGTGSNQPQHF

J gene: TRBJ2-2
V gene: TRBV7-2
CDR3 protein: CASSLVGQITGELFF

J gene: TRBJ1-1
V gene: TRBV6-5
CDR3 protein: CASRKTGGIAEAFF

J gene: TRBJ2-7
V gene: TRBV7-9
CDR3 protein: CASSFGQDTYEQYF

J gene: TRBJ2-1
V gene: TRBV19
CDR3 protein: CASSITSRFNEQFF

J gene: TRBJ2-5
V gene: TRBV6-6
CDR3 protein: CASSYGETQYF

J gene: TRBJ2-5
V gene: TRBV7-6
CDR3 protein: CASSDGTPETQYF

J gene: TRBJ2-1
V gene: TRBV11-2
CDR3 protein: CASSSYAGSSYNEQFF

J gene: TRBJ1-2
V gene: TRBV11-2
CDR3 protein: CASSPTGGIFGYTF

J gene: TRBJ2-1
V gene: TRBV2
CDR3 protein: CASRKGSQYNEQFF

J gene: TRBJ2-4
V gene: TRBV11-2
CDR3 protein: CASSSTGTVGIQYF

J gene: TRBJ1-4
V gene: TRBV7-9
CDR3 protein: CASSGGTQDEKLFF

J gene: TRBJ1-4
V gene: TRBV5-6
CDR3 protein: CASSLSAGKWVF

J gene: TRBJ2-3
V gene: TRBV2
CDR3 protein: CASRETSSADTQYF

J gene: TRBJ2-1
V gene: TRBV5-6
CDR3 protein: CASSARDRGRNEQFF

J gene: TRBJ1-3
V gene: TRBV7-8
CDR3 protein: CASSLVSGNTIYF

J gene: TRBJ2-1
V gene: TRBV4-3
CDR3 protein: CASSEGLAGVGGNEQFF

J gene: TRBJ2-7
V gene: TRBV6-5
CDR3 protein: CASSYRWNYEQYF

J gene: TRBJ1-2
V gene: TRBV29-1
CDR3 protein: CSAVGQGDYGYTF

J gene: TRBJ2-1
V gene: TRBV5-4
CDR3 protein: CASSLGVDSGSHEQFF

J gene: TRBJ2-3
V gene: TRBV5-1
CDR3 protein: CASSDGLAYDTQYF

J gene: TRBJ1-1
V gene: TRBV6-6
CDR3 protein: CASSTRTQRDTEAFF

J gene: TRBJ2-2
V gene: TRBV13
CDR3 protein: CASSHYTGELFF

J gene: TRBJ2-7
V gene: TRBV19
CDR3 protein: CASEGQGGEQYF

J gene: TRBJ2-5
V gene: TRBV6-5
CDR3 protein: CASSYWDSQETQYF

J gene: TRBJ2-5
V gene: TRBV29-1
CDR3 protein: CSKKTSGFLGETQYF

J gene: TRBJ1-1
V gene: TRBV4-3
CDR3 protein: CASSPRMYDEAFF

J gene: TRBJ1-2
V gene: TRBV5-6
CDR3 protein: CASSLDRKLNYGYTF

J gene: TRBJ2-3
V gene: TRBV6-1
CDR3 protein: CASSQESWGTDTQYF

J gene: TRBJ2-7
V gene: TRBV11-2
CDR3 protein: CASRGTASYEQYF

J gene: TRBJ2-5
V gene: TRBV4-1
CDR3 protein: CASSQDEGRRETQYF

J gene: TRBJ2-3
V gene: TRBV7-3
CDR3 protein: CASSHWGGSTDTQYF

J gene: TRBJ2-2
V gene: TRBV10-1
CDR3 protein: CASSGGSGTLTGELFF

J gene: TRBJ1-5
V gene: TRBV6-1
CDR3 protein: CASSGTRPQHF

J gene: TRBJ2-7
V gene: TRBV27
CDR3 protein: CASSLLSGGTYEQYF

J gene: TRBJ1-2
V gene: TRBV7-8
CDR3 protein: CASTSGGSGGYGYTF

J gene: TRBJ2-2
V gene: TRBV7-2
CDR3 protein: CASSLGVGGELFF

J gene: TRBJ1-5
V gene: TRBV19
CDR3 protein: CASDTGHPDQPQHF

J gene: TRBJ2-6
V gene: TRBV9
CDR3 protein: CASSVGMEAPSGANVLTF

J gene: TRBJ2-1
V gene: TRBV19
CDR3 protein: CASNRGLNNEQFF

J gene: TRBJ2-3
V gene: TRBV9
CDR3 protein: CASSATSGSSTDTQYF

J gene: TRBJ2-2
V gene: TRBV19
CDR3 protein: CASPNLNTGELFF